The 17 T cell receptor beta chains below come from one sample, sequenced in a study of shared clonotypes between healthy human individuals. The table came from immunoSEQ multiplex PCR; TCRdb's copy has only in-frame clones and leaves some out. The data show about 530,000 clones, almost 97% seen once. The sample was naive CD4+ T cells sorted from blood. Specified subset: CD45RA+ positively selected. Receptor source: a woman in her 30s in good health.

This chain connects TRBV10-1 to TRBJ2-1; D tentatively reads TRBD1 or TRBD2 (5 bases each). Per the germline V gene, CDR1 is WNHNN and CDR2 is SYGVQD (reference sequence). The CDR3 covers 14 residues. Trimming stripped 4 bases from V and 7 bases from J, with 14 bases between. The chain's CDR3 is CASSAGPSWNEQFF. In DNA, the CDR3 is TGCGCCAGCAGTGCGGGACCCTCATGGAATGAGCAGTTCTTC.

J is TRBJ2-4 and V is TRBV6-5; TRBD1 matches 8 bases. The germline V gene encodes CDR1 MNHEY and CDR2 SVGAGI. There are 16 residues in the CDR3. V shed 4 bases, J shed 6 bases, and the junction held 11 bases outside the gene matches. The CDR3 bases are TGTGCCAGCAGTTCCGCAGGGGGCGCTGGCCTAAACATTCAGTACTTC. Amino acids: CASSSAGGAGLNIQYF.

The V and J genes are TRBV19 and TRBJ2-7, with a tentative D call TRBD2 (6 bases). The germline V gene has CDR1 LNHDA and CDR2 SQIVND (reference sequence). The CDR3 consists of 15 residues. With 7 bases removed from V and 4 bases from J, the gap between germline ends came to 20 bases. This chain's CDR3 is CASKPGSGGAYEQYF. CDR3 in DNA: TGTGCCAGTAAACCCGGGTCGGGCGGGGCTTACGAGCAGTACTTC.

This chain links TRBV6-1 with TRBJ1-5; possibly TRBD1 for D (5 bases). The germline V gene has CDR1 MNHNS and CDR2 SASEGT. CDR3 length: 15 amino acids. Trimming cost V 6 bases and J 4 bases, with 16 bases left between them. CDR3 nucleotides: TGTGCCAGCAGGGTCAATAGGGGACTTAATCAGCCCCAGCATTTT. Its protein is CASRVNRGLNQPQHF.

The chain uses TRBV2 and TRBJ1-5; possible D gene TRBD1, 5 bases. CDR1 is SNHLY, CDR2 FYNNEI, per germline. The CDR3 runs 15 residues. The germline V and J ends were trimmed by 6 bases and 5 bases, with 17 bases remaining between them. The DNA of the CDR3 is TGTGCCAGCAGCCAGGCCCTGCCGGGGGATCAGCCCCAGCATTTT. It translates to CASSQALPGDQPQHF.

This clone was seen only a few times. This rearrangement joins TRBV4-1 to TRBJ2-7; 10 positions agree with TRBD2. Germline V CDR1 and CDR2: MGHRA, YSYEKL. The CDR3 is 17 residues long. The junction had 14 bases not matched to a gene; V was cut back by 7 bases and J by 2 bases. CDR3 nucleotide sequence: TGCGCCAGCACCCCGGGTGTGGGACTAGCGATTCCCTACGAGCAGTACTTC. This gives the protein CASTPGVGLAIPYEQYF.

V gene TRBV21-1 combines with J gene TRBJ2-7; the DNA was not used to check the table's D call, TRBD1. TRBV21-1 is noted as a pseudogene. The CDR3 runs to 14 residues. The CDR3: CASSNLTGASEQYF. Written as DNA, the CDR3 is TGTGCCAGCAGCAATTTGACAGGGGCAAGCGAGCAGTACTTC.

The chain employs TRBV10-3 and TRBJ2-7, with 7 positions matching TRBD2. The CDR3 has 13 amino acids. V was clipped by 10 bases and J by 7 bases; unmatched bases: 13. CDR1 is ENHRY and CDR2 is SYGVKD in the germline V gene. DNA for the CDR3: TGTGCCAGCAATCAGCGGGATCAAGGAGAGCAGTACTTC. Encoded protein: CASNQRDQGEQYF.

The chain joins TRBV18 to TRBJ1-4; perhaps TRBD1 as D (5 bases). The CDR3 runs to 15 residues. V lost 2 bases to trimming and J lost 4 bases, with 11 bases between them. Germline values: CDR1 KGHSH, CDR2 LQKENI. Written as DNA, the CDR3 is TGTGCCAGCTCACCAAGGGGAGGTTTTAATGAAAAACTGTTTTTT. This codes for CASSPRGGFNEKLFF.

The rearrangement joins TRBV5-1 to TRBJ1-3; no clear D gene. Germline V CDR1 and CDR2: SGHRS, YFSETQ. The CDR3 loop spans 14 amino acids. Trimming removed 0 bases from V and 10 bases from J, with 14 bases in between. DNA for the CDR3: TGCGCCAGCAGCTTGGGGCATGAGCGTTCGACCATATATTTT. It yields the protein CASSLGHERSTIYF. The whole variable domain, filled in from reference TRBV5-1 and TRBJ1-3, reads KAGVTQTPRYLIKTRGQQVTLSCSPISGHRSVSWYQQTPGQGLQFLFEYFSETQRNKGNFPGRFSGRQFSNSRSEMNVSTLELGDSALYLCASSLGHERSTIYFGEGSWLTVV.

This clone was counted a single time. The chain is built from TRBV18 and TRBJ2-2; D may be TRBD2 (5 bases). V was cut by 3 bases and J by 6 bases, with 14 bases left in between. The length of the CDR3 is 15 residues. Germline lookup yields CDR1 KGHSH and CDR2 LQKENI. CDR3 residues: CASSPLRGSPGELFF. Written as DNA, the CDR3 is TGTGCCAGCTCACCCCTACGGGGATCACCCGGGGAGCTGTTTTTT.

The V gene is TRBV5-5, the J gene TRBJ2-2; D call uncertain. CDR3 length: 12 residues. Trimming removed 0 bases at V and 6 bases at J, with 3 bases between. The germline V gene has CDR1 SGHKS and CDR2 YYEKEE (reference sequence). For the CDR3, the DNA is TGTGCCAGCAGCTTGGTGCCCGGGGAGCTGTTTTTT. It is translated as CASSLVPGELFF.

The J gene is TRBJ2-3, the V gene TRBV7-9; 7 nucleotides match TRBD2. The V segment lost 8 bases and the J segment 1 base; nucleotides outside the gene matches: 6. Germline V CDR1 and CDR2: SEHNR, FQNEAQ (reference sequence). The CDR3 runs to 14 residues. The CDR3 sequence is CASLGLAGTDTQYF. CDR3 DNA: TGTGCCAGCCTCGGGCTAGCGGGCACAGATACGCAGTATTTT.

This chain connects TRBV28 to TRBJ1-5; TRBD1 might be the D (6 bases). V was pared by 4 bases and J by 7 bases, with 11 bases between. Per the germline V gene, CDR1 is MDHEN and CDR2 is SYDVKM. The CDR3 is 13 residues long. CDR3 sequence: CASSYRARQPQHF. In DNA form, the CDR3 reads TGTGCCAGCAGTTACAGGGCGCGGCAGCCCCAGCATTTT.

As concerns this clone: A read error may produce the germline difference seen at one junction end. This chain links TRBV5-1 with TRBJ2-7; no reliable D call. CDR1 and CDR2 (germline): SGHRS, YFSETQ. The CDR3 runs to 12 residues. The CDR3 DNA reads as TGCGCCAGCAGTTCGGACCGGTACGAGCAGCACTTC. Encoded protein: CASSSDRYEQHF.

The chain is built from TRBV7-7 and TRBJ1-5; no firm D call. Germline CDR1 and CDR2: SSHAT and FNYEAQ (reference sequence). CDR3 length: 14 residues. V dropped 3 bases and J dropped 2 bases, with 8 bases sitting between them. CDR3 sequence (DNA): TGTGCCAGCAGCTTGGGCTCGGGCAATCAGCCCCAGCATTTT. Protein: CASSLGSGNQPQHF.

This clone was counted a single time. The sample holds other DNA sequences that translate to the same CDR3. The V and J genes are TRBV20-1 and TRBJ1-1; D is undetermined. The CDR3 runs 11 residues. The V and J ends lost 6 bases and 0 bases respectively, with 5 bases between them. CDR1 DFQATT and CDR2 SNEGSKA come from the germline V gene (reference sequence). This CDR3 reads CSAPLNTEAFF. CDR3 DNA sequence: TGCAGTGCACCCCTGAACACTGAAGCTTTCTTT.